Listed below are T cell receptor beta chains from one sample, sequenced in a study of shared clonotypes between healthy human individuals. Libraries were prepared by immunoSEQ multiplex PCR; TCRdb keeps only in-frame clonotypes and omits some of them. The sample contains about 2.1 million clones, around 93% of which appear only once. Sample: naive CD8+ T cells from PBMCs. The receptors come from a man between 18 and 35 years old in good health. Some clones in this sample may be carry-over from other donors' samples. CDR3s include the opening cysteine and the closing phenylalanine or tryptophan. The D gene is left open where the match is weak. Some rows have no size entry. The others give once, few or many, or a class for an expanded clone.

D gene: NA; clone size: NA; V gene: TRBV11-3; J gene: TRBJ1-5; CDR3 DNA: TGTGCCAGCAGCTTCCACCCAGGGGATGGCAATCAGCCCCAGCATTTT; CDR3 protein: CASSFHPGDGNQPQHF
D gene: NA; clone size: NA; V gene: TRBV29-1; J gene: TRBJ2-7; CDR3 DNA: TGCAGCGTTGAGTTCCCGGACAAAGTAGGGCAGTACTTC; CDR3 protein: CSVEFPDKVGQYF
D gene: TRBD2; clone size: NA; V gene: TRBV11-2; J gene: TRBJ2-7; CDR3 DNA: TGTGCCAGCAGCTTATCGACCGGACTAGCGCCAAGCTCCTACGAGCAGTACTTC; CDR3 protein: CASSLSTGLAPSSYEQYF
D gene: NA; clone size: NA; V gene: TRBV5-5; J gene: TRBJ2-7; CDR3 DNA: TGTGCCAGCAGCTTGGACTCTCCTAGTTTTCCCTACGAGCAGTACTTC; CDR3 protein: CASSLDSPSFPYEQYF
D gene: NA; clone size: NA; V gene: TRBV2; J gene: TRBJ2-7; CDR3 DNA: TGTGCCAGCAGTGACTCAGGGAAGATTTACGAGCAGTACTTC; CDR3 protein: CASSDSGKIYEQYF
D gene: NA; clone size: NA; V gene: TRBV7-9; J gene: TRBJ2-5; CDR3 DNA: TGTGCCAGCAGCTTGCCAGCGGAAGAGACCCAGTACTTC; CDR3 protein: CASSLPAEETQYF
D gene: NA; clone size: NA; V gene: TRBV9; J gene: TRBJ2-6; CDR3 DNA: TGTGCCAGCAGCGCCTTCAGGGGTCAGCTTTCCGGGGCCAACGTCCTGACTTTC; CDR3 protein: CASSAFRGQLSGANVLTF
D gene: TRBD2; clone size: NA; V gene: TRBV9; J gene: TRBJ2-3; CDR3 DNA: TGTGCCAGCAGACTTAGCGGGAGTTCGGCAGATACGCAGTATTTT; CDR3 protein: CASRLSGSSADTQYF
D gene: TRBD1; clone size: NA; V gene: TRBV7-9; J gene: TRBJ1-5; CDR3 DNA: TGTGCCAGCAGCTTGGGCGGGGACAGGGAATGGCCCCAGCATTTT; CDR3 protein: CASSLGGDREWPQHF
D gene: TRBD2; clone size: NA; V gene: TRBV7-2; J gene: TRBJ2-7; CDR3 DNA: TGTGCCAGCAGCCCCCCTTCCGGGACTAAACAATACGAGCAGTACTTC; CDR3 protein: CASSPPSGTKQYEQYF
D gene: TRBD2; clone size: NA; V gene: TRBV30; J gene: TRBJ2-7; CDR3 DNA: TGTGCCTGGAGTGTAAAGACTAGCGGGAGCCGGGAGCAGTACTTC; CDR3 protein: CAWSVKTSGSREQYF
D gene: NA; clone size: NA; V gene: TRBV5-1; J gene: TRBJ2-1; CDR3 DNA: TGCGCCAGCAGCTCCGACGGCGACGCTTTCTACAATGAGCAGTTCTTC; CDR3 protein: CASSSDGDAFYNEQFF
D gene: TRBD2; clone size: NA; V gene: TRBV29-1; J gene: TRBJ2-7; CDR3 DNA: TGCAGCGTTGAAACTAGCGGGAGGGCCTACGAGCAGTACTTC; CDR3 protein: CSVETSGRAYEQYF
D gene: TRBD1; clone size: NA; V gene: TRBV28; J gene: TRBJ1-2; CDR3 DNA: TGTGCCAGCAGTTTATGGACAGGGACGCACTATGGCTACACCTTC; CDR3 protein: CASSLWTGTHYGYTF
D gene: NA; clone size: NA; V gene: TRBV2; J gene: TRBJ2-7; CDR3 DNA: TGTGCCAGCAGTAAAGGGCCTCTCCACGAGCAGTACTTC; CDR3 protein: CASSKGPLHEQYF
D gene: NA; clone size: NA; V gene: TRBV11-2; J gene: TRBJ2-2; CDR3 DNA: TGTGCCAGCAGTGGGTCCACCGGGGAGCTGTTTTTT; CDR3 protein: CASSGSTGELFF
D gene: NA; clone size: NA; V gene: TRBV9; J gene: TRBJ2-7; CDR3 DNA: TGTGCCAGCAGCGTAGTACAACCGCAGGGCTACGAGCAGTACTTC; CDR3 protein: CASSVVQPQGYEQYF
D gene: NA; clone size: NA; V gene: TRBV9; J gene: TRBJ2-7; CDR3 DNA: TGTGCCAGCAGCGGATCAACAGGGTTCGAGCAGTACTTC; CDR3 protein: CASSGSTGFEQYF
D gene: NA; clone size: once; V gene: TRBV2; J gene: TRBJ2-7; CDR3 DNA: TGTGCCAGCAGTGACACAGGGTTTGAGAACAACTACGAGCAGTACTTC; CDR3 protein: CASSDTGFENNYEQYF
D gene: TRBD1; clone size: NA; V gene: TRBV19; J gene: TRBJ2-7; CDR3 DNA: TGTGCCAGTACCGAACAGGGGACAGCAGTCGAGCAGTACTTC; CDR3 protein: CASTEQGTAVEQYF
D gene: NA; clone size: NA; V gene: TRBV7-2; J gene: TRBJ2-5; CDR3 DNA: TGTGCCAGCAGCCAACTCTGGGAAGAGACCCAGTACTTC; CDR3 protein: CASSQLWEETQYF
D gene: NA; clone size: NA; V gene: TRBV7-2; J gene: TRBJ2-5; CDR3 DNA: TGTGCCAGCAGCTTAGATTCGGGACCACGAGAGACCCAGTACTTC; CDR3 protein: CASSLDSGPRETQYF
D gene: NA; clone size: NA; V gene: TRBV5-8; J gene: TRBJ2-3; CDR3 DNA: TGTGCCAGCAGCTTGTCCAGGGGGGGGACAGATACGCAGTATTTT; CDR3 protein: CASSLSRGGTDTQYF
D gene: TRBD1; clone size: once; V gene: TRBV7-2; J gene: TRBJ1-2; CDR3 DNA: TGTGCCAGCAGTTGGACAGGGGGCTCTAACTATGGCTACACCTTC; CDR3 protein: CASSWTGGSNYGYTF
D gene: NA; clone size: NA; V gene: TRBV7-8; J gene: TRBJ1-1; CDR3 DNA: TGTGCCAGCAGCTTATCCCTAGGCGGAGCGGGGACTGAAGCTTTCTTT; CDR3 protein: CASSLSLGGAGTEAFF
D gene: NA; clone size: NA; V gene: TRBV13; J gene: TRBJ2-2; CDR3 DNA: TGTGCCAGCAGCCGCAGAGGCGGGGAGCTGTTTTTT; CDR3 protein: CASSRRGGELFF
D gene: NA; clone size: NA; V gene: TRBV6-5; J gene: TRBJ2-3; CDR3 DNA: TGTGCCAGCAGTCAGGGGGGGGATACGCAGTATTTT; CDR3 protein: CASSQGGDTQYF
D gene: NA; clone size: NA; V gene: TRBV27; J gene: TRBJ1-1; CDR3 DNA: TGTGCCAGCAGGCCCCAGGGACACCTGAACACTGAAGCTTTCTTT; CDR3 protein: CASRPQGHLNTEAFF
D gene: NA; clone size: NA; V gene: TRBV5-4; J gene: TRBJ1-2; CDR3 DNA: TGTGCCAGCAGCCTACCAGACAGGCCCCACACCTTC; CDR3 protein: CASSLPDRPHTF
D gene: TRBD1; clone size: NA; V gene: TRBV4-2; J gene: TRBJ2-2; CDR3 DNA: TGTGCCAGCAGCCGGGCGCTGGACAGGACGAACACCGGGGAGCTGTTTTTT; CDR3 protein: CASSRALDRTNTGELFF
D gene: NA; clone size: NA; V gene: TRBV6-5; J gene: TRBJ2-1; CDR3 DNA: TGTGCCAGCAGCCTACTAGTTAGCTCCTACAATGAGCAGTTCTTC; CDR3 protein: CASSLLVSSYNEQFF
D gene: NA; clone size: NA; V gene: TRBV27; J gene: TRBJ2-6; CDR3 DNA: TGTGCCAGCAGTTTGGGGGCTGGGGCCAACGTCCTGACTTTC; CDR3 protein: CASSLGAGANVLTF
D gene: TRBD1; clone size: once; V gene: TRBV15; J gene: TRBJ1-1; CDR3 DNA: TGTGCCACCAGCACAACAGACAGGGGGATTTGGGTAGCTTTCTTT; CDR3 protein: CATSTTDRGIWVAFF
D gene: NA; clone size: NA; V gene: TRBV28; J gene: TRBJ2-7; CDR3 DNA: TGTGCCAGCAGTTTGCGGGGCTACTCCTACGAGCAGTACTTC; CDR3 protein: CASSLRGYSYEQYF
D gene: NA; clone size: NA; V gene: TRBV28; J gene: TRBJ2-7; CDR3 DNA: TGTGCCAGCAGTTTCGCCGATTCCACCTACGAGCAGTACTTC; CDR3 protein: CASSFADSTYEQYF
D gene: NA; clone size: NA; V gene: TRBV28; J gene: TRBJ2-7; CDR3 DNA: TGTGCCAGCAGTTTATTGGGAGGGGACAGCTCCTACGAGCAGTACTTC; CDR3 protein: CASSLLGGDSSYEQYF
D gene: NA; clone size: NA; V gene: TRBV4-3; J gene: TRBJ1-3; CDR3 DNA: TGCGCCAGCAGCCAAGATCAGGAGAATAGCTCTGGAAACACCATATATTTT; CDR3 protein: CASSQDQENSSGNTIYF
D gene: NA; clone size: NA; V gene: TRBV27; J gene: TRBJ1-1; CDR3 DNA: TGTGCCAGCAGTCTTATCGGGCTAACAGGGACCGGGATGAACACTGAAGCTTTCTTT; CDR3 protein: CASSLIGLTGTGMNTEAFF
D gene: NA; clone size: NA; V gene: TRBV19; J gene: TRBJ1-2; CDR3 DNA: TGTGCCAGTAGTATGGGGGGTAACTATGGCTACACCTTC; CDR3 protein: CASSMGGNYGYTF
D gene: NA; clone size: NA; V gene: TRBV7-9; J gene: TRBJ1-2; CDR3 DNA: TGTGCCAGCAGCTTAGTGGCACAGAACTATGGCTACACCTTC; CDR3 protein: CASSLVAQNYGYTF
D gene: TRBD2; clone size: NA; V gene: TRBV11-2; J gene: TRBJ2-1; CDR3 DNA: TGTGCCAGCAGCTTAGGACTAGCGCAAAGCTACAATGAGCAGTTCTTC; CDR3 protein: CASSLGLAQSYNEQFF
D gene: NA; clone size: NA; V gene: TRBV5-4; J gene: TRBJ2-3; CDR3 DNA: TGTGCCAGCAGCATCGGACGGAGCACAGATACGCAGTATTTT; CDR3 protein: CASSIGRSTDTQYF
D gene: TRBD2; clone size: NA; V gene: TRBV4-2; J gene: TRBJ2-7; CDR3 DNA: TGTGCCAGCAGCCAAGAGGGGGGTAGCGGGACTCTCTACGAGCAGTACTTC; CDR3 protein: CASSQEGGSGTLYEQYF
D gene: NA; clone size: NA; V gene: TRBV27; J gene: TRBJ1-2; CDR3 DNA: TGTGCCAGCAGTTTAAGGCGGAACTATGGCTACACCTTC; CDR3 protein: CASSLRRNYGYTF
D gene: NA; clone size: NA; V gene: TRBV6-1; J gene: TRBJ2-1; CDR3 DNA: TGTGCCAGCAGACACAGCGGTAGCTCCTACAATGAGCAGTTCTTC; CDR3 protein: CASRHSGSSYNEQFF
D gene: NA; clone size: NA; V gene: TRBV7-2; J gene: TRBJ2-1; CDR3 DNA: TGTGCCAGCAGCTCCGTTGAGAACGGGCCGAGCTCCTACAATGAGCAGTTCTTC; CDR3 protein: CASSSVENGPSSYNEQFF
D gene: TRBD1; clone size: NA; V gene: TRBV5-8; J gene: TRBJ2-7; CDR3 DNA: TGTGCCAGCAGCTTTACAGGGGGCGACGAGCAGTACTTC; CDR3 protein: CASSFTGGDEQYF
D gene: TRBD1; clone size: few; V gene: TRBV9; J gene: TRBJ1-1; CDR3 DNA: TGTGCCAGCAGCCATCGGCCGGGACAGGAAGCTTTCTTT; CDR3 protein: CASSHRPGQEAFF
D gene: NA; clone size: once; V gene: TRBV9; J gene: TRBJ1-2; CDR3 DNA: TGTGCCAGCAGCCCGGGGGGGGCGGATGGCTACACCTTC; CDR3 protein: CASSPGGADGYTF
D gene: NA; clone size: NA; V gene: TRBV15; J gene: TRBJ2-1; CDR3 DNA: TGTGCCACCAGCAGGGCTACTCGGCGCAATGAGCAGTTCTTC; CDR3 protein: CATSRATRRNEQFF
D gene: NA; clone size: NA; V gene: TRBV5-1; J gene: TRBJ2-7; CDR3 DNA: TGCGCCAGCGGCTCTAGGCAGGGTATCGACGAGCAGTACTTC; CDR3 protein: CASGSRQGIDEQYF
D gene: TRBD1; clone size: NA; V gene: TRBV27; J gene: TRBJ1-1; CDR3 DNA: TGTGCCAGCAGTGTTCTCGACAGGGCGGACACTGAAGCTTTCTTT; CDR3 protein: CASSVLDRADTEAFF